Sequencing of this T cell receptor beta chain was carried out in a study of cytomegalovirus exposure and HLA in healthy donors. Sequenced by immunoSEQ multiplex PCR; TCRdb stores in-frame clones only, minus some. The data contain about 67,000 clones, less than 95% of them singletons. The sequence was collected from a woman aged 18-30 years in good health and CMV-seronegative. The sample consisted of PBMCs.

The CDR3 loop is CASTPREGKTQYF. For the CDR3, the DNA is TGTGCCAGCACCCCCCGGGAGGGGAAGACCCAGTACTTC. This chain connects TRBV5-4 to TRBJ2-5; 8 nucleotides line up with TRBD2. V gave up 6 bases and J gave up 6 bases; unmatched junction bases: 7. Germline CDR1 SGHNT, CDR2 YYREEE (reference sequence). The CDR3 spans 13 residues.